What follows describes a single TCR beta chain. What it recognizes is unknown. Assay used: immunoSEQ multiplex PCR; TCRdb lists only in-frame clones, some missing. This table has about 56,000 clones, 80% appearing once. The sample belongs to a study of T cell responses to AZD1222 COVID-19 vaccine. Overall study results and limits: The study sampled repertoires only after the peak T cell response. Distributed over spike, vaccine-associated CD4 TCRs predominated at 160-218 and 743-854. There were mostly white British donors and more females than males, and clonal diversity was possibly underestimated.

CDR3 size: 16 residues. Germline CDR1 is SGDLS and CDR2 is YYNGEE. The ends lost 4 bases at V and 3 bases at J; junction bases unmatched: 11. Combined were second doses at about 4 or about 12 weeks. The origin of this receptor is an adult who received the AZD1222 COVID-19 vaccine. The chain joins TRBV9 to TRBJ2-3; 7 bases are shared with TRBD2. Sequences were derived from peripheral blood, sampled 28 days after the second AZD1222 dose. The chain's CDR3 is CASSIGVGEGTDTQYF. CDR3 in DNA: TGTGCCAGCAGCATCGGCGTGGGGGAGGGAACAGATACGCAGTATTTT.